This entry features one T cell receptor (beta chain) sequence. This clonotype was counted at least ten times. There is no known antigen for this receptor. Base qualities are missing; no much larger clone stands one base away. The CDR3 goes from the cysteine to the phenylalanine over 18 residues. Only the CDR3 portion is preserved as DNA: 54 bases, with reading frame beginning at the first base. V gives up 1 base and J gives up 2 bases, and the segment between their germline ends measures 21 bases. CDR1 and CDR2 were assigned from the germline V gene as SGHRS and YFSETQ. Stable Graves' hyperthyroidism was defined as the absence of progression to ophthalmopathy over 18 months of follow-up. Hyperthyroidism patients were newly diagnosed, with disease duration under 2 months, and aged 18 to 65 years. The study excluded patients with uncontrolled infections, other autoimmune diseases, pregnancy or lactation. Diagnoses relied on clinical symptoms, serum thyroxine and TRAb, thyroid ultrasound and orbital computed tomography. PBMCs were separated from roughly 10 ml of fresh peripheral blood using Ficoll-Paque density gradient centrifugation. Total RNA was extracted using Trizol reagent, and RNA quality was assessed on an Agilent 2100 Bioanalyzer.

These data come from a study of T cells in Graves' hyperthyroidism and ophthalmopathy (dated by TCRdb to between 2018 and 2021). General notes on the study: Peripheral blood was collected at initial diagnosis, before any treatment. The paper reports TCR Vbeta CDR3 sequencing of over 130 peripheral blood samples: 43 ophthalmopathy, under 80 hyperthyroidism and roughly 17 progressor patients. Whether ophthalmopathy could be predicted prospectively was tested in an independent validation cohort made up of 18 to 20 hyperthyroidism patients plus 17 patients who later progressed to ophthalmopathy. To identify distinguishing TCR V-J signatures, a discovery cohort of 95 to 100 patients was used, comprising 43 with Graves' ophthalmopathy and some 60 with stable Graves' hyperthyroidism. After blood sampling, hyperthyroidism patients were treated with methimazole at a starting dose of 30 mg daily, and ophthalmopathy patients were treated with high-dose intravenous methylprednisolone. The 75 to 100 discovery patients were divided at random into training and test sets in a 7:3 ratio. In over five Graves' hyperthyroidism patients, the study also compared T-cell repertoires from thyroid tissue with T-cell repertoires from blood. Here is what the overall study found, with its caveats: Ophthalmopathy was separated from stable hyperthyroidism by a 13 V-J signature model, with over 85% sensitivity and approximately 84% specificity obtained in cross-validation and 80%/75% obtained in testing. During validation, the model predicted progression to ophthalmopathy a median of roughly six months ahead of onset, with approximately 71% sensitivity and around 73% specificity. No statistical method was used to fix the sample size in advance, and group allocation was not hidden from the investigators. Most expanded thyroid clonotypes (frequency above 0.001) were also detected in blood, a finding suggesting that blood repertoires may reflect thyroid immune responses.

Amplification of TCR beta CDR3 regions was carried out from RNA transcripts. The first round of RT-PCR for the TCR CDR3 was performed with the HTBI primer set and the Qiagen OneStep RT-PCR kit. Libraries were constructed in a second round of multiplex PCR, after which size selection and purification were performed. Paired-end sequencing of the libraries was performed with 100 bp reads on an Illumina HiSeq2000. Per the original workflow: SOAPnuke was used to process the raw data, removing reads that contained adapters or uncalled bases, had a mean Phred below 15, or lacked an exact match to the constant primer or identifier. COPE v1.2.5 was used to merge the high-quality paired reads, and each unique nucleotide sequence was defined as a clonotype. Clonotypes were aligned to IMGT TRBV, TRBD and TRBJ reference segments using MiTCR v1.1. Analysis was restricted to V-J combinations with a frequency above 0.0001, which covered roughly 99% of repertoires. The TCS score was defined as F50 (clonal expansion) divided by E x V (chaos), with BLOSUM62-based TCRdist calculated between CDR3 peptides within each V-J. Welch's t-statistics and random forest reduced roughly 530 V-J features to roughly 13, which were used in a naive Bayes classifier (R e1071). TCRdb handled the public reads itself, with Q25 trimming in fastp and clone calling in MiXCR, and kept productive beta chains. Rows with a matching CDR3 protein are joined into one entry that keeps the most common DNA and genes. These V and J calls are TCRdb output, not the study's own analysis. The sample table holds 600,000 to 750,000 distinct CDR3 sequences, of which roughly 17% were seen once. The top ten hold 15% to 18% of the sample.

This TCR came from a man between 50 and 59 years old with Graves' hyperthyroidism. Sequencing used blood. The chain couples TRBV5-1 to TRBJ1-1; TRBD1 might be the D gene, on 5 matching bases. The CDR3 region has the sequence CASSLREMARGPNTEAFF. The DNA sequence is given as TGCGCCAGCAGCTTGAGGGAGATGGCGAGGGGACCTAACACTGAAGCTTTCTTT. The full variable domain, completed from the reference TRBV5-1 and TRBJ1-1 proteins outside the CDR3, reads KAGVTQTPRYLIKTRGQQVTLSCSPISGHRSVSWYQQTPGQGLQFLFEYFSETQRNKGNFPGRFSGRQFSNSRSEMNVSTLELGDSALYLCASSLREMARGPNTEAFFGQGTRLTVV.